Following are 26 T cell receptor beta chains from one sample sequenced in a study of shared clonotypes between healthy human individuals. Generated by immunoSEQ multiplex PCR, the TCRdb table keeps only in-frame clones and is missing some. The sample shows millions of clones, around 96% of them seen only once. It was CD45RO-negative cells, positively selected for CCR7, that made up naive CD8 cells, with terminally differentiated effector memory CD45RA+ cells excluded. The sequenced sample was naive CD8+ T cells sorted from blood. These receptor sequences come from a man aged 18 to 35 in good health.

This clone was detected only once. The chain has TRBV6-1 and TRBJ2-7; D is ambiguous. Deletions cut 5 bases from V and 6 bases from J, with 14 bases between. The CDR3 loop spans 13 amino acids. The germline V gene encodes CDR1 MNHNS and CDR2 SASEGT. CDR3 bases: TGTGCCAGCAGTCCCCTAGGGCAAACCGAGCAGTACTTC. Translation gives CASSPLGQTEQYF.

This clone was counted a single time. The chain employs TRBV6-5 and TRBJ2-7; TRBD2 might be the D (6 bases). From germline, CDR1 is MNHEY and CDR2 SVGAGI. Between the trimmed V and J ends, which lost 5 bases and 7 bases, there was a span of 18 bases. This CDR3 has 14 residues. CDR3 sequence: CASSTLEGQGEQYF. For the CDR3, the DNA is TGTGCCAGCAGTACCCTGGAGGGCCAAGGGGAGCAGTACTTC.

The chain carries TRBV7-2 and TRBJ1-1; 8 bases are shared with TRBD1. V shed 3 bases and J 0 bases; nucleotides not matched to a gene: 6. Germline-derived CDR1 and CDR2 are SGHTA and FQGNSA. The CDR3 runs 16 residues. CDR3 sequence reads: CASSFSVTGVNTEAFF. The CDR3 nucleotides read TGTGCCAGCAGCTTTTCGGTGACAGGGGTGAACACTGAAGCTTTCTTT. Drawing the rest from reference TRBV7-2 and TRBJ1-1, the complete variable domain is GAGVSQSPSNKVTEKGKDVELRCDPISGHTALYWYRQSLGQGLEFLIYFQGNSAPDKSGLPSDRFSAERTGGSVSTLTIQRTQQEDSAVYLCASSFSVTGVNTEAFFGQGTRLTVV.

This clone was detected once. The CDR3 spells CASSQWTSDTDTQYF. CDR3 DNA sequence: TGCGCCAGCAGCCAATGGACTAGCGACACAGATACGCAGTATTTT. The chain is built from TRBV4-3 and TRBJ2-3; 9 nucleotides align to TRBD2. The CDR3 spans 15 residues. V lost 2 bases, J lost 2 bases, and 2 bases stayed unmatched. The germline gives CDR1 LGHNA, CDR2 YSLEER.

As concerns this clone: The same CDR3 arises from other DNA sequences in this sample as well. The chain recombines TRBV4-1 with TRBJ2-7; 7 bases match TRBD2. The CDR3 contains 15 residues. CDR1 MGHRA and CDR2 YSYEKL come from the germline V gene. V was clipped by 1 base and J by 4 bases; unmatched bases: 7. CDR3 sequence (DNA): TGCGCCAGCAGCCAAGGTTCGGGACTATCATACGAGCAGTACTTC. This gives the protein CASSQGSGLSYEQYF.

Here the CDR3 reads CASSLEARPETQYF. The CDR3 region has the DNA TGTGCCAGCAGCTTAGAGGCCAGACCAGAGACCCAGTACTTC. The chain joins TRBV13 to TRBJ2-5; D uncertain. The germline V gene has CDR1 PRHDT and CDR2 FYEKMQ (reference sequence). This CDR3 region has 14 residues. V dropped 1 base and J dropped 4 bases, with 10 bases sitting between them.

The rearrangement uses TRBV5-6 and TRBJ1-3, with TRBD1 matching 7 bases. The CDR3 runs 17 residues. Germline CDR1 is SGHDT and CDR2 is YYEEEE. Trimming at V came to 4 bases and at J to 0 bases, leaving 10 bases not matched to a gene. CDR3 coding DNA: TGTGCCAGCAGCCCCCCCCGGGACAGTTCCTCTGGAAACACCATATATTTT. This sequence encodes CASSPPRDSSSGNTIYF.

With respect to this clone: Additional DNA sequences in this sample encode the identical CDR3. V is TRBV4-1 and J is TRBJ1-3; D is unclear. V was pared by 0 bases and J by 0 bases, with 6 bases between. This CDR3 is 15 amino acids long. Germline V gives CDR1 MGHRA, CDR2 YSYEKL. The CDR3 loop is CASSQDRTSGNTIYF. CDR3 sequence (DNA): TGCGCCAGCAGCCAAGACCGGACCTCTGGAAACACCATATATTTT.

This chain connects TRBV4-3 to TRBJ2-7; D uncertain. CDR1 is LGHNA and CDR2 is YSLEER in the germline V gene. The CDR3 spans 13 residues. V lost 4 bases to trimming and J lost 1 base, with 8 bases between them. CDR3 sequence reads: CASSPSDSYEQYF. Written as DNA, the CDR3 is TGCGCCAGCAGCCCCAGCGATTCCTACGAGCAGTACTTC.

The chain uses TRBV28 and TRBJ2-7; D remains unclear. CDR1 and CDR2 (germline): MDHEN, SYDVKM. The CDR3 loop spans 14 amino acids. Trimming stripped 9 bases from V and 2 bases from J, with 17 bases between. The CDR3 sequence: CASITGRFPYEQYF. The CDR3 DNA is TGTGCCAGTATTACTGGAAGGTTTCCCTACGAGCAGTACTTC. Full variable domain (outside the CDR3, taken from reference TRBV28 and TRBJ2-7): DVKVTQSSRYLVKRTGEKVFLECVQDMDHENMFWYRQDPGLGLRLIYFSYDVKMKEKGDIPEGYSVSREKKERFSLILESASTNQTSMYLCASITGRFPYEQYFGPGTRLTVT.

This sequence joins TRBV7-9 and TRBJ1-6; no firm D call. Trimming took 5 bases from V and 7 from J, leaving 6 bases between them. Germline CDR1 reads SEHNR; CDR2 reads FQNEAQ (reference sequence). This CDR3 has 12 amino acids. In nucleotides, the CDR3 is TGTGCCAGCAGCAACCCAAATTCACCCCTCCACTTT. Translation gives CASSNPNSPLHF. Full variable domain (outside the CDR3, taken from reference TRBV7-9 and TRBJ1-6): DTGVSQNPRHKITKRGQNVTFRCDPISEHNRLYWYRQTLGQGPEFLTYFQNEAQLEKSRLLSDRFSAERPKGSFSTLEIQRTEQGDSAMYLCASSNPNSPLHFGNGTRLTVT.

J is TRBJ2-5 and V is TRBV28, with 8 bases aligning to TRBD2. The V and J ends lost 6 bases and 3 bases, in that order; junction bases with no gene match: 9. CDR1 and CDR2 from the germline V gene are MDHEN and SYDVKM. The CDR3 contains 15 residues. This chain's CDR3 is CASSLSGSGEETQYF. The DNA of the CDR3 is TGTGCCAGCAGCCTGAGCGGGAGTGGGGAAGAGACCCAGTACTTC.

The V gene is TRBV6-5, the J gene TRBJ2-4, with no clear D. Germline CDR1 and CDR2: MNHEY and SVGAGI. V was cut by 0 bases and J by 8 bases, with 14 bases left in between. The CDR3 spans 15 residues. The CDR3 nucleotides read TGTGCCAGCAGTTACTCGAGGACCGGTGGTGACATTCAGTACTTC. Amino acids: CASSYSRTGGDIQYF.

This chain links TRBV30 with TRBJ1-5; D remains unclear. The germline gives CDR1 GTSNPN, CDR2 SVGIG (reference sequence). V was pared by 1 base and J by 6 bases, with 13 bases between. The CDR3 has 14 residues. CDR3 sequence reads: CAWSEDTKFQPQHF. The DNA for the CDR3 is TGTGCCTGGAGTGAAGACACGAAATTTCAGCCCCAGCATTTT.

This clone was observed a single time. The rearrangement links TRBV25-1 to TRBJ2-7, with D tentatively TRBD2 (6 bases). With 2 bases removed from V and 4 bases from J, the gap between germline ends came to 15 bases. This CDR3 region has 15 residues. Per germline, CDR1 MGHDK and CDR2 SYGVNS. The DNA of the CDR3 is TGTGCCAGCAGTGAACCGGCAGGAGGACTATACGAGCAGTACTTC. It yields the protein CASSEPAGGLYEQYF.

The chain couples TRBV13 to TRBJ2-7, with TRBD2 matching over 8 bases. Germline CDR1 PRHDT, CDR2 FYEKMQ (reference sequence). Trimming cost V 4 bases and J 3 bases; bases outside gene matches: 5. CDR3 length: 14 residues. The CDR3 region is CASSSSGGNYEQYF. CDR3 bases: TGTGCCAGCAGCTCCTCGGGAGGGAACTACGAGCAGTACTTC.

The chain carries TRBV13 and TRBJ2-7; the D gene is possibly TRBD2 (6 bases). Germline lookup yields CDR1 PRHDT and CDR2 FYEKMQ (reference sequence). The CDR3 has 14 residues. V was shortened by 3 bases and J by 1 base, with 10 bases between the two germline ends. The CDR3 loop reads CASSLGEVSYEQYF. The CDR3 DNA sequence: TGTGCCAGCAGCTTGGGGGAGGTATCCTACGAGCAGTACTTC.

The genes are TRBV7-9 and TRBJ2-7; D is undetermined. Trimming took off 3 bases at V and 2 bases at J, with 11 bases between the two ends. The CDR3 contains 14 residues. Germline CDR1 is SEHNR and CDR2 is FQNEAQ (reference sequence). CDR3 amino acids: CASSFGRSAYEQYF. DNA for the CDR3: TGTGCCAGCAGCTTTGGCAGGTCGGCCTACGAGCAGTACTTC.

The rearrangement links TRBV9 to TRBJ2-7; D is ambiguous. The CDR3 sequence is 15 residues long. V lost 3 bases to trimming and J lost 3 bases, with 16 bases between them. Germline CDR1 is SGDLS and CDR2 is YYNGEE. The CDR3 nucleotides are TGTGCCAGCAGCGCCTCGGGCGGTAGCAACTACGAGCAGTACTTC. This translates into CASSASGGSNYEQYF.

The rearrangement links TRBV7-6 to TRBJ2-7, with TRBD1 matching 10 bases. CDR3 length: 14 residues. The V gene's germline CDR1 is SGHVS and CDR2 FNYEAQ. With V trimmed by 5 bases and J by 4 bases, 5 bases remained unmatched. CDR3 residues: CASSPGTGEYEQYF. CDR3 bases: TGTGCCAGCAGCCCCGGGACAGGGGAATACGAGCAGTACTTC. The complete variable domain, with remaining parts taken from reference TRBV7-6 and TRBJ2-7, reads GAGVSQSPRYKVTKRGQDVALRCDPISGHVSLYWYRQALGQGPEFLTYFNYEAQQDKSGLPNDRFSAERPEGSISTLTIQRTEQRDSAMYRCASSPGTGEYEQYFGPGTRLTVT.

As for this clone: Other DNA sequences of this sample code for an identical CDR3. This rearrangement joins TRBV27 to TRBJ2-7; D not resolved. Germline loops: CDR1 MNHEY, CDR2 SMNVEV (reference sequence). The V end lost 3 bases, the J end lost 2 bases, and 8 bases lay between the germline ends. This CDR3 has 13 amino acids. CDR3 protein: CASSFNDAYEQYF. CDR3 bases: TGTGCCAGCAGTTTCAACGACGCCTACGAGCAGTACTTC.

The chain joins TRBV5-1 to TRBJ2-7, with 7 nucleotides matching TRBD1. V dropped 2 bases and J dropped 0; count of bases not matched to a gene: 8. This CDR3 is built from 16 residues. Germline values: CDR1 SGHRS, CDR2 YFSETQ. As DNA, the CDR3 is TGCGCCAGCAGCTTAGAGGGACAGTGGAGCTCCTACGAGCAGTACTTC. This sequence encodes CASSLEGQWSSYEQYF.

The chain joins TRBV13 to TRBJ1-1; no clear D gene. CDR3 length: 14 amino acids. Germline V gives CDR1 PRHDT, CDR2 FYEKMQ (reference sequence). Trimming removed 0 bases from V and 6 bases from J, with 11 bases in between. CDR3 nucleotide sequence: TGTGCCAGCAGCTTAGGGCGGAGAGCTCCTGAAGCTTTCTTT. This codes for CASSLGRRAPEAFF.

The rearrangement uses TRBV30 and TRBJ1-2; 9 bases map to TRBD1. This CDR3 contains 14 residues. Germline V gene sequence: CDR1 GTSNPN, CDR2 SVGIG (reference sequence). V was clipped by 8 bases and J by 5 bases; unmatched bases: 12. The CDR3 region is CAQVYRGQGYGYTF. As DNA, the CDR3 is TGTGCCCAAGTATACAGGGGGCAAGGGTATGGCTACACCTTC.

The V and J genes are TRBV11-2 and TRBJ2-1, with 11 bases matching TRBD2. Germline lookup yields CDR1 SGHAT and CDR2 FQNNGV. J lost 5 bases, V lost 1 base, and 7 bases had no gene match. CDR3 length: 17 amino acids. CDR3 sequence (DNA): TGTGCCAGCAGCTTAGGAAGACTAGCGGGGATAAACAATGAGCAGTTCTTC. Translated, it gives CASSLGRLAGINNEQFF.

This CDR3 reads CASSVGSTLGRYSGNTIYF. The CDR3 bases are TGTGCCAGCAGTGTCGGCTCGACCTTGGGCCGCTACTCTGGAAACACCATATATTTT. The V and J genes are TRBV6-1 and TRBJ1-3; D uncertain. This CDR3 is 19 amino acids long. Germline V lookup: CDR1 MNHNS, CDR2 SASEGT. Trimming left V 4 bases short and J 0 bases short, with 22 bases between.